This T cell receptor beta chain originates from a study of T cells in Graves' hyperthyroidism and ophthalmopathy. As for the study in general: Once the initial diagnosis was made, peripheral blood was obtained before any treatment.

In this sample, this clonotype turned up a few times. The investigators amplified TCR beta CDR3 regions from RNA transcripts. During a first-round RT-PCR of the TCR CDR3, the HTBI primer set was used. A single record per CDR3 protein comes from TCRdb applying MiXCR to the multiplex PCR reads. The sample lists hundreds of thousands of distinct CDR3 sequences, 15% to 19% occurring once. Hyperthyroidism of Graves' type that showed no ophthalmopathy progression within 18 months was stable. Extraction of PBMCs used more than 8.5 ml of fresh peripheral blood. CDR1 is MNHEY and CDR2 is SMNVEV in the germline V gene (reference sequence). The CDR3 loop spans 14 amino acids. Trimming left V 3 bases short and J 5 bases short, with 11 bases between.

The specimen was blood. The chain uses TRBV27 and TRBJ2-1; D is unclear. The TCR originated in a young woman with Graves' hyperthyroidism. The CDR3 loop is CASSLIGKNNEQFF. The CDR3 DNA is TGTGCCAGCAGTTTGATAGGAAAGAACAATGAGCAGTTCTTC.